The 20 T cell receptor beta chains in this list originate from one sample, sequenced in a study of identical twins. TCRdb re-analysed the 5' RACE reads in MiXCR, keeping a single row per CDR3 protein. The sample records a few hundred thousand distinct CDR3 sequences, around a tenth being singletons. These sequences were also reported in another study, on yellow fever vaccine responses in identical twins.

The material sequenced was PBMCs. The receptor source for this set is a woman younger than 35 in good health.

This clonotype was observed a few times. The chain recombines TRBV4-3 with TRBJ2-7, with a possible D match to TRBD2 (6 bases). Trimming took 0 bases from V and 7 from J, leaving 10 bases between them. The CDR3 is 13 amino acids. Germline V gene lookup returns CDR1 LGHNA and CDR2 YSLEER. This CDR3 reads CASSQELEGEQYF. The CDR3 DNA sequence: TGCGCCAGCAGCCAAGAGTTGGAGGGTGAGCAGTACTTC.

There are a few counts of this clonotype. The chain has TRBV2 and TRBJ1-5; maybe TRBD1 (6 bases). V was cut by 6 bases and J by 4 bases, with 16 bases left in between. Germline V CDR1 and CDR2: SNHLY, FYNNEI. This CDR3 has 15 amino acids. In nucleotides, the CDR3 is TGTGCCAGCAGATACAGGGAAGGAGGAAATCAGCCCCAGCATTTT. Translating gives CASRYREGGNQPQHF.

This chain links TRBV3-1 with TRBJ2-1; maybe TRBD1 (5 bases). Trimming shortened V by 11 bases and J by 7 bases, and 30 bases separated the two germline ends. This CDR3 has 17 residues. Germline loops: CDR1 LGHDT, CDR2 YNNKEL (reference sequence). CDR3 in DNA: TGTGCCTGCACCAAAGAGGTTTTGGACACCCTCGGGAATGAGCAGTTCTTC. Residues: CACTKEVLDTLGNEQFF.

CDR3 protein: CATSDPETSGLNEQFF. The CDR3, as DNA: TGTGCCACCAGTGATCCCGAGACTAGCGGGCTTAATGAGCAGTTCTTC. This chain uses TRBV24-1 with TRBJ2-1; 10 bases match TRBD2. Germline V gene lookup returns CDR1 KGHDR and CDR2 SFDVKD. V lost 3 bases to trimming and J lost 7 bases; unmatched junction nucleotides: 8. This CDR3 spans 16 amino acids.

This chain connects TRBV6-1 to TRBJ2-1; perhaps D is TRBD1 or TRBD2 (8 bases each). V was shortened by 7 bases and J by 2 bases, with 18 bases between the two germline ends. The CDR3 loop spans 16 amino acids. Germline V gene sequence: CDR1 MNHNS, CDR2 SASEGT. CDR3 bases: TGTGCCAGCATTCCAGGGGGCGGGAGGCCCTACAATGAGCAGTTCTTC. It codes for CASIPGGGRPYNEQFF.

This clonotype occurred many times. This sequence joins TRBV6-1 and TRBJ2-3; D not resolved. The CDR3 has 14 amino acids. The V end lost 6 bases, the J end lost 6 bases, and 16 bases lay between the germline ends. Per the germline V gene, CDR1 is MNHNS and CDR2 is SASEGT. In DNA form, the CDR3 reads TGTGCCAGCAGGTGGTTGATTGGCTCGGATACGCAGTATTTT. Protein sequence: CASRWLIGSDTQYF.

The chain employs TRBV15 and TRBJ2-3, with 11 bases aligning to TRBD2. V was pared by 5 bases and J by 5 bases, with 6 bases of the junction left unmatched. The length of the CDR3 is 15 residues. Germline V gene sequence: CDR1 LNHNV, CDR2 YYDKDF (reference sequence). The CDR3 spells CATSGSGRAGDTQYF. The CDR3, as DNA: TGTGCCACCAGCGGTAGCGGGAGGGCCGGAGATACGCAGTATTTT.

This clonotype has only one observation. The chain recombines TRBV20-1 with TRBJ2-7; 11 bases agree with TRBD1. Germline CDR1 reads DFQATT; CDR2 reads SNEGSKA (reference sequence). This CDR3 has 14 residues. J lost 5 bases, V lost 6 bases, and 9 bases had no gene match. CDR3 DNA sequence: TGCAGTGCGATTCCCGGGACAGGGGGTAACGAGCAGTACTTC. It codes for CSAIPGTGGNEQYF.

The J gene is TRBJ1-6, the V gene TRBV4-2, with D tentatively TRBD1 (6 bases). V dropped 0 bases and J dropped 7 bases, with 7 bases sitting between them. Germline V gene lookup returns CDR1 LGHNA and CDR2 YNFKEQ. The CDR3 covers 14 residues. CDR3 residues: CASSQEGANSPLHF. The CDR3 coding sequence is TGTGCCAGCAGCCAAGAGGGGGCGAATTCACCCCTCCACTTT.

This clonotype was detected a few times. The chain has TRBV30 and TRBJ2-3, with no clear D. The V end lost 4 bases, the J end lost 6 bases, and 11 bases lay between the germline ends. Germline CDR1 is GTSNPN and CDR2 is SVGIG (reference sequence). This CDR3 contains 12 residues. DNA of the CDR3: TGTGCCTGGACCCTTCAACGGGATACGCAGTATTTT. It is translated as CAWTLQRDTQYF.

This clonotype was seen a few times. The rearrangement links TRBV4-2 to TRBJ1-5; TRBD1 might be the D (6 bases). V lost 0 bases to trimming and J lost 6 bases, with 15 bases between them. The CDR3 consists of 16 residues. Germline V gene data show CDR1 as LGHNA and CDR2 as YNFKEQ. The CDR3 DNA is TGTGCCAGCAGCCAAGAGAACAGGGACAAGGGTCAGCCCCAGCATTTT. Its protein product is CASSQENRDKGQPQHF.

There are a few counts of this clonotype. V is TRBV5-1 and J is TRBJ2-1, with 7 bases fitting TRBD1. The CDR3 spans 15 residues. Trimming took 0 bases from V and 5 from J; bases not matched to a gene: 5. The germline V gene has CDR1 SGHRS and CDR2 YFSETQ. CDR3 loop: CASSLAGGHNNEQFF. DNA of the CDR3: TGCGCCAGCAGCTTGGCAGGGGGTCATAACAATGAGCAGTTCTTC. The whole variable domain, filled in from reference TRBV5-1 and TRBJ2-1, reads KAGVTQTPRYLIKTRGQQVTLSCSPISGHRSVSWYQQTPGQGLQFLFEYFSETQRNKGNFPGRFSGRQFSNSRSEMNVSTLELGDSALYLCASSLAGGHNNEQFFGPGTRLTVL.

At least ten counts were recorded for this clonotype. The chain couples TRBV20-1 to TRBJ2-1, with 7 bases that match TRBD2. There are 14 residues in the CDR3. The germline V gene has CDR1 DFQATT and CDR2 SNEGSKA (reference sequence). Trimming took 3 bases from V and 4 from J; bases not matched to a gene: 6. In DNA, the CDR3 is TGCAGTGCTAGGAGACTAGCCATTTACAATGAGCAGTTCTTC. Translating it yields CSARRLAIYNEQFF.

The V gene is TRBV29-1, the J gene TRBJ2-7; the D is unclear. Trimming removed 4 bases from V and 5 bases from J, with 15 bases in between. CDR3 length equals 13 residues. Per germline, CDR1 SQVTM and CDR2 ANQGSEA. CDR3 protein: CSVVIQELDEQYF. Here the CDR3 DNA reads TGCAGCGTTGTTATCCAGGAACTGGACGAGCAGTACTTC.

This sequence joins TRBV7-2 and TRBJ2-1; D unresolved. The CDR3 runs to 11 residues. Trimming stripped 5 bases from V and 9 bases from J, with 8 bases between. In germline, CDR1 is SGHTA, CDR2 FQGNSA. The chain's CDR3 is CASSPFGEQFF. The CDR3 region has the DNA TGTGCCAGCAGCCCCTTCGGTGAGCAGTTCTTC.

This clonotype appeared many times. V usage is TRBV7-9 and J usage is TRBJ1-2; the D is unclear. Germline CDR1 SEHNR, CDR2 FQNEAQ (reference sequence). Trimming shortened V by 6 bases and J by 4 bases, and 9 bases separated the two germline ends. This CDR3 spans 12 amino acids. The CDR3 DNA is TGTGCCAGCAGAGGGAGAAGCTATGGCTACACCTTC. Its translation is CASRGRSYGYTF.

This clonotype has just a few counts. This chain joins TRBV11-2 and TRBJ2-3; D is unclear. The CDR3 covers 13 residues. Germline CDR1 reads SGHAT; CDR2 reads FQNNGV. Trimming removed 11 bases at V and 0 bases at J, with 12 bases between. The CDR3 spells CAVRLTSTDTQYF. CDR3 nucleotide sequence: TGTGCCGTTAGACTCACTAGCACAGATACGCAGTATTTT.

A few counts support this clonotype. The chain combines TRBV29-1 with TRBJ1-3; 7 positions agree with TRBD1. There are 13 residues in the CDR3. The germline CDR1 and CDR2 sequences are SQVTM and ANQGSEA. V lost 4 bases, J lost 3 bases, and 3 bases stayed unmatched. Here the CDR3 reads CSVGQGVGNTIYF. Written as DNA, the CDR3 is TGCAGCGTTGGGCAGGGGGTTGGAAACACCATATATTTT.

The V and J genes are TRBV29-1 and TRBJ2-1; no definite D call. CDR1 and CDR2 from the germline V gene are SQVTM and ANQGSEA. The CDR3 is 13 residues long. In DNA, the CDR3 is TGCGGAGCGACCTCCGGAACTTTAAATGAGCAGTTCTTC. It is translated as CGATSGTLNEQFF.

This chain uses TRBV11-1 with TRBJ2-1; TRBD2 matches at 8 bases. CDR1 is SGHAT and CDR2 is FQDESV in the germline V gene (reference sequence). The V segment lost 1 base and the J segment 8 bases; nucleotides outside the gene matches: 7. The CDR3 covers 15 residues. The CDR3 DNA sequence: TGTGCCAGCAGCTTAGGAGGACTAGCCCTTCATGAGCAGTTCTTC. Translated, it gives CASSLGGLALHEQFF.